This T cell receptor (beta chain) was captured by sequencing in a study of Ad26.COV2.S vaccination and SARS-CoV-2 variants. General study results and limits: It was vaccine recipients, not placebo recipients, who had the higher spike-specific TCR breadth.

Stated treatment: around 19 received Ad26.COV2.S at low or high dose, single or two shots; 5 received placebo; per-sample allocation not given. The investigators took samples on day 63 after the first vaccine or placebo injection. The V and J ends lost 5 bases and 2 bases respectively, with 18 bases between them. Germline V gives CDR1 LNHDA, CDR2 SQIVND (reference sequence). This CDR3 contains 16 residues. Only in-frame clones appear in the TCRdb table, and some are missing; sequencing was by immunoSEQ multiplex PCR. The sample gives 410,000 or so clones, around nine tenths of which show up once; approximately 12% is in the top ten. A word on this clone: The antigen is unknown.

The sequences come from peripheral blood, collected in a trial of Ad26.COV2.S vaccine versus placebo. V usage is TRBV19 and J usage is TRBJ1-1, with a tentative D call TRBD1 (5 bases). The receptor comes from a person between 18 and 59 years old who received the Ad26.COV2.S COVID-19 vaccine or a placebo. This CDR3 is CASSSRVWGVNTEAFF. DNA for the CDR3: TGTGCCAGTAGTTCGAGGGTGTGGGGGGTAAACACTGAAGCTTTCTTT.